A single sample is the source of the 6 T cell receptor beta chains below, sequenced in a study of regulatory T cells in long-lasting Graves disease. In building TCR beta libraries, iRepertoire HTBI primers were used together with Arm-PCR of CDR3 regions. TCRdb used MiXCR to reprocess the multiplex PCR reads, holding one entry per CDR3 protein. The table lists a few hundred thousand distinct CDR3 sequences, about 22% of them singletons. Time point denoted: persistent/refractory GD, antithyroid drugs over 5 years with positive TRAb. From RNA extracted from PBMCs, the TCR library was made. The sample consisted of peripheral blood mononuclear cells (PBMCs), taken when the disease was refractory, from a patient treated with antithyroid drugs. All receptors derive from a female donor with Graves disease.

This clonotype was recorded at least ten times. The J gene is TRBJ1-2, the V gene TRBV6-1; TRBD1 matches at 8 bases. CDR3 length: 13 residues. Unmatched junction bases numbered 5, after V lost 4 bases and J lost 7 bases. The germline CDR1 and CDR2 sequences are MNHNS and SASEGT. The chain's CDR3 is CASSGQGNGGYTF. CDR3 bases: TGTGCCAGCAGTGGACAGGGGAACGGTGGCTACACCTTC.

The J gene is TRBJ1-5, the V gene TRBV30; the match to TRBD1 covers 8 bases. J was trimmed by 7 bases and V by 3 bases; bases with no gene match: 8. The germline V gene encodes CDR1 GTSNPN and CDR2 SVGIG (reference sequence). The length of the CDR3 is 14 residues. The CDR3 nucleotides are TGTGCCTGGAGCCCGGGGCAGGGGGCGCAGCCCCAGCATTTT. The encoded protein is CAWSPGQGAQPQHF.

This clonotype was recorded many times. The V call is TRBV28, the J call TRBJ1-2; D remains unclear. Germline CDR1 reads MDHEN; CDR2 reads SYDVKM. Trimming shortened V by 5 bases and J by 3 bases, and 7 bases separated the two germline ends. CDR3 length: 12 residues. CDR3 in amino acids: CASSNRDYGYTF. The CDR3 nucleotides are TGTGCCAGCAGTAACCGGGACTATGGCTACACCTTC.

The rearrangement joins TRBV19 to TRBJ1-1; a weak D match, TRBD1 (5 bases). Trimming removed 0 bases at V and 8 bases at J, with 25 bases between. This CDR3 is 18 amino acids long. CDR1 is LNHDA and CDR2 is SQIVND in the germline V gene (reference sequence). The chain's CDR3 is CASSIDLGETPGPQEAFF. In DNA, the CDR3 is TGTGCCAGTAGTATAGATCTCGGGGAAACTCCGGGACCCCAAGAAGCTTTCTTT.

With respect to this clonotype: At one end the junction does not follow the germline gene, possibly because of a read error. CDR3 bases: TGTGCCAGCAGCGCGTTAAATCCACCCCTCCGCTTT. Protein: CASSALNPPLRF. The genes are TRBV2 and TRBJ1-6; no firm D call. Germline assignment: CDR1 SNHLY and CDR2 FYNNEI. The CDR3 runs 12 residues. Drawing the rest from reference TRBV2 and TRBJ1-6, the complete variable domain is EPEVTQTPSHQVTQMGQEVILRCVPISNHLYFYWYRQILGQKVEFLVSFYNNEISEKSEIFDDQFSVERPDGSNFTLKIRSTKLEDSAMYFCASSALNPPLRFGNGTRLTVT.

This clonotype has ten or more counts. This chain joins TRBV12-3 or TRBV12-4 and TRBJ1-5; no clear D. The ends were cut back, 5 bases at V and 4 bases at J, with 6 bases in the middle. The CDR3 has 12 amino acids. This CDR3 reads CASSAENQPQHF. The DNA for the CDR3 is TGTGCCAGCAGTGCGGAAAATCAGCCCCAGCATTTT.